This T cell receptor beta chain was recovered during a study of monozygotic twins with inflammatory bowel disease. Notes on the study in general: Twin concordance left repertoire similarity unchanged, with limited power a possible explanation for this lack of difference. Using the inverse Simpson index, IBD patients had lower TCRbeta diversity than healthy co-twins. Immunosuppressive treatments differing between patients may have added repertoire variability.

With the 5' RACE reads reprocessed, TCRdb shows one record per CDR3 protein and no DNA. In total, the table holds approximately 330,000 distinct CDR3 sequences. On this clonotype itself: Its specificity is not known.

Germline V gene lookup returns CDR1 SGHTA and CDR2 FQGNSA. The CDR3 is made up of 12 amino acids. No T cells were sorted before total RNA was taken from whole blood. This TCR was sampled from a human donor with ulcerative colitis or Crohn's disease, or a healthy co-twin of an affected twin (not recorded which). V is TRBV7-2 and J is TRBJ2-3; without DNA, the TCRdb call of TRBD2 cannot be checked. Sequencing was done on a sample of blood. The CDR3 is CASSRGGDTQYF.